This note documents a single T cell receptor beta chain sequence. Its antigen is currently unknown. The CDR3 sequence is 13 residues long. Germline loops: CDR1 MGHDK, CDR2 SYGVNS. The germline V and J ends were trimmed by 5 bases and 6 bases, with 13 bases remaining between them. This entry is derived from a study of cytomegalovirus exposure and HLA in healthy donors. Study-wide context: Tens of millions of unique TCRs, all from HLA-typed donors, were included in an early release of the data.

Findings and limits, study-wide: Roughly even sequencing depth across donors was the assumption behind the presence/absence analyses.

PCR was performed using 60 Vbeta and 13 Jbeta primers. In the authors' workflow: Roughly 80 million unique TCR beta chains, roughly 11 million shared, were counted in a later analysis. Libraries were prepared by immunoSEQ multiplex PCR; TCRdb keeps only in-frame clonotypes and omits some of them. The D gene and trimming were derived from the DNA, and the V and J assignments and clone size from that table. The sample consists of 100,000 to 150,000 clones, just under 75% of them appearing once. This TCR was recovered from a man aged 55 to 69 in good health and CMV-seropositive. The chain carries TRBV25-1 and TRBJ1-2; D is uncertain. Sequencing used PBMCs. The CDR3, as DNA: TGTGCCAGCAGTAGCGCAGAGTGGAATGGCTACACCTTC. Translated, it gives CASSSAEWNGYTF.